These 30 T cell receptor beta chains were sequenced from one sample in a study of blood T cell repertoires in COVID-19. Using immunoSEQ multiplex PCR, the repertoire was profiled, and TCRdb retains in-frame clones only, with some absent. This sample has roughly 320,000 clones, with over 75% found just once. What was sequenced was PBMCs or T cells enriched from blood (not recorded which). These receptors came from a man aged 25 to 40 who had recovered from COVID-19.

V usage is TRBV24-1 and J usage is TRBJ2-5; D is perhaps TRBD2 (6 bases). V was clipped by 7 bases and J by 5 bases, with 22 bases between them. The CDR3 length is 16 residues. Germline assignment: CDR1 KGHDR and CDR2 SFDVKD. DNA for the CDR3: TGTGCCACCAGGGGAGGACGGGGAAGGGAGTGGGAGACCCAGTACTTC. Encoded protein: CATRGGRGREWETQYF.

The V call is TRBV6-2 or TRBV6-3, the J call TRBJ1-2, with TRBD1 matching 7 bases. The CDR3 spans 15 residues. The V segment lost 4 bases and the J segment 2 bases; nucleotides outside the gene matches: 7. Germline loops: CDR1 MNHEY, CDR2 SVGEGT. The CDR3 DNA is TGTGCCAGCAGTTTCTCGGGACAGCACAACTATGGCTACACCTTC. Its protein is CASSFSGQHNYGYTF.

This chain's CDR3 is CASSPRVTVSYEQYF. The CDR3 DNA sequence: TGTGCCAGTAGCCCTCGCGTAACGGTATCCTACGAGCAGTACTTC. The rearrangement links TRBV19 to TRBJ2-7, with D unresolved. Germline assignment: CDR1 LNHDA and CDR2 SQIVND (reference sequence). V lost 6 bases to trimming and J lost 1 base, with 16 bases between them. The CDR3 has 15 amino acids.

This clone appeared a few times. The chain joins TRBV27 to TRBJ2-2; D is unresolved. Trimming took 0 bases from V and 3 from J, leaving 5 bases between them. Germline V gene data show CDR1 as MNHEY and CDR2 as SMNVEV (reference sequence). This CDR3 spans 14 amino acids. CDR3 nucleotide sequence: TGTGCCAGCAGTTTATCTCGGGACACCGGGGAGCTGTTTTTT. This encodes CASSLSRDTGELFF.

V gene TRBV18 combines with J gene TRBJ2-1; D is unresolved. This CDR3 contains 12 residues. Germline V gene sequence: CDR1 KGHSH, CDR2 LQKENI. V was trimmed by 2 bases and J by 9 bases, leaving 8 bases between them. In DNA form, the CDR3 reads TGTGCCAGCTCACCAACGGTCGGTGAGCAGTTCTTC. Amino acids: CASSPTVGEQFF. Based on the CDR3 plus reference TRBV18 and TRBJ2-1, the full variable domain is NAGVMQNPRHLVRRRGQEARLRCSPMKGHSHVYWYRQLPEEGLKFMVYLQKENIIDESGMPKERFSAEFPKEGPSILRIQQVVRGDSAAYFCASSPTVGEQFFGPGTRLTVL.

The chain is built from TRBV7-2 and TRBJ2-7, with a tentative D call TRBD1 (5 bases). Trimming removed 0 bases from V and 2 bases from J, with 8 bases in between. Germline-derived CDR1 and CDR2 are SGHTA and FQGNSA. The CDR3 runs to 14 residues. The CDR3, as DNA: TGTGCCAGCAGCTTAGCCCCCAGGGCCTACGAGCAGTACTTC. Protein: CASSLAPRAYEQYF.

This clone was counted between two and nine times. The V call is TRBV6-5, the J call TRBJ2-7, with 13 nucleotides matching TRBD2. The CDR3 is 16 amino acids. V gave up 0 bases and J gave up 5 bases; unmatched junction bases: 4. Germline V CDR1 and CDR2: MNHEY, SVGAGI. The CDR3 DNA is TGTGCCAGCAGTTACTCCGGACTAGCGGGAGTTAACGAGCAGTACTTC. The encoded protein is CASSYSGLAGVNEQYF.

This chain links TRBV10-3 with TRBJ2-1, with D unclear. The CDR3 totals 11 residues. In germline, CDR1 is ENHRY, CDR2 SYGVKD. The V end was cut by 2 bases, the J end by 10 bases, with 6 bases between. The CDR3 spells CAISEAAEQFF. The CDR3 nucleotides are TGTGCCATCAGTGAGGCTGCGGAGCAGTTCTTC.

The chain couples TRBV24-1 to TRBJ2-5; no reliable D call. The CDR3 totals 13 residues. V lost 8 bases and J 3 bases, leaving 12 bases between the germline ends. Germline V gives CDR1 KGHDR, CDR2 SFDVKD. The CDR3 reads CATMSVSEETQYF. The CDR3 DNA sequence: TGTGCCACCATGTCCGTTTCAGAAGAGACCCAGTACTTC.

The chain recombines TRBV19 with TRBJ2-1; D may be TRBD2 (7 bases). The length of the CDR3 is 15 residues. The germline gives CDR1 LNHDA, CDR2 SQIVND (reference sequence). V shed 1 base and J shed 4 bases, with 11 bases lying between them. CDR3 region: CASSIAGGSYNEQFF. The CDR3 nucleotides read TGTGCCAGTAGTATAGCGGGGGGCTCTTACAATGAGCAGTTCTTC.

The V call is TRBV2, the J call TRBJ1-4; possibly TRBD1 for D (5 bases). The germline gives CDR1 SNHLY, CDR2 FYNNEI. The CDR3 consists of 15 residues. The germline V and J ends were trimmed by 3 bases and 2 bases, with 10 bases remaining between them. The CDR3 is CASSDRAGTNEKLFF. The CDR3 nucleotides are TGTGCCAGCAGTGACAGGGCTGGGACTAATGAAAAACTGTTTTTT. Filled out from reference TRBV2 and TRBJ1-4, the complete variable domain reads EPEVTQTPSHQVTQMGQEVILRCVPISNHLYFYWYRQILGQKVEFLVSFYNNEISEKSEIFDDQFSVERPDGSNFTLKIRSTKLEDSAMYFCASSDRAGTNEKLFFGSGTQLSVL.

This clone came up many times. The genes are TRBV7-9 and TRBJ2-1, with D perhaps TRBD1 (6 bases). Germline CDR1 SEHNR, CDR2 FQNEAQ (reference sequence). There are 15 residues in the CDR3. The V gene lost 1 base and the J gene lost 9 bases, with 16 bases spanning the gap. The CDR3 here is CASSLVRDISVEQFF. The DNA of the CDR3 is TGTGCCAGCAGCTTAGTCCGGGACATAAGCGTTGAGCAGTTCTTC.

The table lists this clone with a few counts. The J gene is TRBJ2-7, the V gene TRBV18; 14 nucleotides agree with TRBD2. The CDR3 runs 16 residues. The V gene end was trimmed by 2 bases and the J gene end by 7 bases; junction bases not matched to a gene: 7. CDR1 is KGHSH and CDR2 is LQKENI in the germline V gene. This chain's CDR3 is CASSPTGLAGAREQYF. The CDR3, as DNA: TGTGCCAGCTCACCAACGGGACTAGCGGGAGCGAGAGAGCAGTACTTC.

The CDR3 DNA sequence: TGTGCCAGCAGAATATCCCCCCCCTCTGAAAAACTGTTTTTT. It specifies CASRISPPSEKLFF. V gene TRBV6-5 combines with J gene TRBJ1-4; D is unclear. V was trimmed by 6 bases and J by 7 bases, leaving 15 bases between them. Germline loops: CDR1 MNHEY, CDR2 SVGAGI. The length of the CDR3 is 14 residues.

This chain connects TRBV10-3 to TRBJ2-6; no reliable D call. The V end lost 4 bases, the J end lost 4 bases, and 5 bases lay between the germline ends. The CDR3 totals 13 residues. Germline assignment: CDR1 ENHRY and CDR2 SYGVKD. The CDR3 loop is CAISGAGANVLTF. DNA for the CDR3: TGTGCCATCAGTGGTGCGGGGGCCAACGTCCTGACTTTC.

This rearrangement joins TRBV6-6 to TRBJ2-2, with a tentative D call TRBD2 (5 bases). The CDR3 has 14 residues. The V end lost 4 bases, the J end lost 3 bases, and 9 bases lay between the germline ends. Per the germline V gene, CDR1 is MNHNY and CDR2 is SVGAGI (reference sequence). CDR3 sequence reads: CASSFSGDTGELFF. CDR3 nucleotides: TGTGCCAGCAGTTTCTCCGGGGACACCGGGGAGCTGTTTTTT.

The chain combines TRBV5-4 with TRBJ1-2; D is undetermined. Trimming took off 4 bases at V and 2 bases at J, with 15 bases between the two ends. The germline V gene has CDR1 SGHNT and CDR2 YYREEE (reference sequence). The CDR3 is made up of 15 amino acids. CDR3 sequence (DNA): TGTGCCAGCAGCCCATTTGGGGAGCCCAACTATGGCTACACCTTC. This codes for CASSPFGEPNYGYTF.

The sample holds one count of this clone. The chain uses TRBV7-2 and TRBJ1-4; D ambiguous. Germline loops: CDR1 SGHTA, CDR2 FQGNSA. V lost 7 bases to trimming and J lost 2 bases, with 11 bases between them. CDR3 length: 14 amino acids. In DNA form, the CDR3 reads TGTGCCAGCACCGGCAGGCTTACTAATGAAAAACTGTTTTTT. The encoded protein is CASTGRLTNEKLFF. Variable domain in full (rest from reference TRBV7-2 and TRBJ1-4): GAGVSQSPSNKVTEKGKDVELRCDPISGHTALYWYRQSLGQGLEFLIYFQGNSAPDKSGLPSDRFSAERTGGSVSTLTIQRTQQEDSAVYLCASTGRLTNEKLFFGSGTQLSVL.

The CDR3 region is CASSQTSGRKDEQFF. CDR3 sequence (DNA): TGTGCCAGCAGCCAAACTAGCGGGAGGAAAGATGAGCAGTTCTTC. The V and J genes are TRBV5-4 and TRBJ2-1, with 12 bases matching TRBD2. The CDR3 runs to 15 residues. The germline gives CDR1 SGHNT, CDR2 YYREEE (reference sequence). Germline trimming cut 4 bases from V and 8 bases from J; bases unmatched to any gene: 7.

The chain joins TRBV15 to TRBJ2-7; 7 bases fit TRBD1. This CDR3 comprises 15 residues. Germline V gene data show CDR1 as LNHNV and CDR2 as YYDKDF (reference sequence). V was pared by 4 bases and J by 1 base, with 7 bases of the junction left unmatched. CDR3 loop: CATSIGRQGSYEQYF. The CDR3 coding sequence is TGTGCCACCAGCATTGGGAGACAGGGATCCTACGAGCAGTACTTC. Together with reference TRBV15 and TRBJ2-7, the CDR3 gives the full variable domain: DAMVIQNPRYQVTQFGKPVTLSCSQTLNHNVMYWYQQKSSQAPKLLFHYYDKDFNNEADTPDNFQSRRPNTSFCFLDIRSPGLGDTAMYLCATSIGRQGSYEQYFGPGTRLTVT.

V gene TRBV19 combines with J gene TRBJ2-2; D remains ambiguous. This CDR3 is 13 amino acids long. V was trimmed by 6 bases and J by 5 bases, leaving 10 bases between them. Germline V gene lookup returns CDR1 LNHDA and CDR2 SQIVND (reference sequence). The CDR3 spells CASRAVGTGELFF. The CDR3 DNA is TGTGCCAGTAGAGCCGTCGGGACCGGGGAGCTGTTTTTT. The whole variable domain, filled in from reference TRBV19 and TRBJ2-2, reads DGGITQSPKYLFRKEGQNVTLSCEQNLNHDAMYWYRQDPGQGLRLIYYSQIVNDFQKGDIAEGYSVSREKKESFPLTVTSAQKNPTAFYLCASRAVGTGELFFGEGSRLTVL.

This chain uses TRBV18 with TRBJ2-5; 7 nucleotides match TRBD1. V trimming: 6 bases; J trimming: 7 bases; junction bases outside the gene matches: 8. The CDR3 loop spans 13 amino acids. Germline assignment: CDR1 KGHSH and CDR2 LQKENI. CDR3 in amino acids: CASSLGQTGTQYF. The CDR3 DNA reads TGTGCCAGCTCTTTGGGACAGACGGGGACCCAGTACTTC.

V and J are TRBV28 and TRBJ1-1, with 8 nucleotides matching TRBD1. J lost 0 bases, V lost 3 bases, and 6 bases had no gene match. The CDR3 extends over 16 amino acids. Germline CDR1 MDHEN, CDR2 SYDVKM. As DNA, the CDR3 is TGTGCCAGCAGTTTTCGACAGGGGAGGATGAACACTGAAGCTTTCTTT. Translation: CASSFRQGRMNTEAFF.

Comments on this clone: The same CDR3 arises from other DNA sequences in this sample as well. The chain links TRBV7-9 to TRBJ2-1, with D maybe TRBD2 (6 bases). V gave up 5 bases and J gave up 4 bases, with 9 bases separating them. Germline values: CDR1 SEHNR, CDR2 FQNEAQ (reference sequence). The CDR3 contains 13 residues. This chain's CDR3 is CASSRDSYNEQFF. The CDR3 bases are TGTGCCAGCAGCCGGGACTCTTACAATGAGCAGTTCTTC.

This clone was recorded only once. The chain couples TRBV18 to TRBJ1-5; 11 nucleotides agree with TRBD1. Per the germline V gene, CDR1 is KGHSH and CDR2 is LQKENI. The CDR3 spans 17 residues. J lost 7 bases, V lost 4 bases, and 12 bases had no gene match. CDR3 sequence (DNA): TGTGCCAGCTCACGGGTCGGGACAGGGGGGTTAAGCCAGCCCCAGCATTTT. Translating gives CASSRVGTGGLSQPQHF.

The chain couples TRBV5-1 to TRBJ1-1, with a possible D match to TRBD1 (5 bases). In germline, CDR1 is SGHRS, CDR2 YFSETQ. This CDR3 is built from 16 residues. Deletions cut 4 bases from V and 1 base from J, with 17 bases between. The chain's CDR3 is CASSPGGYGTNTEAFF. CDR3 nucleotides: TGCGCCAGCAGCCCGGGGGGATACGGGACGAACACTGAAGCTTTCTTT.

This chain connects TRBV9 to TRBJ2-2; no clear D. Germline values: CDR1 SGDLS, CDR2 YYNGEE. CDR3 size: 13 residues. With 3 bases removed from V and 5 bases from J, the gap between germline ends came to 8 bases. The CDR3 loop reads CASSAPRTGELFF. The CDR3 region has the DNA TGTGCCAGCAGCGCTCCGCGGACCGGGGAGCTGTTTTTT.

The CDR3, as DNA: TGTGCCAGCAGCAGGGACTGGGGAGGGGAAAACATTCAGTACTTC. Translated, it gives CASSRDWGGENIQYF. The chain employs TRBV6-5 and TRBJ2-4; 7 bases line up with TRBD2. CDR1 is MNHEY, CDR2 SVGAGI, per germline. This CDR3 region has 15 residues. Unmatched junction bases numbered 10, after V lost 6 bases and J lost 5 bases.

This chain uses TRBV5-1 with TRBJ2-1, with 13 bases fitting TRBD2. Trimming at V came to 5 bases and at J to 6 bases, leaving 8 bases not matched to a gene. The V gene's germline CDR1 is SGHRS and CDR2 YFSETQ. The CDR3 runs to 16 residues. CDR3 DNA: TGCGCCAGCAGTCAACAACTAGCGGGAGGGCCCAATGAGCAGTTCTTC. Amino acid sequence: CASSQQLAGGPNEQFF.

This chain connects TRBV11-2 to TRBJ2-7, with 7 positions matching TRBD1. The germline CDR1 and CDR2 sequences are SGHAT and FQNNGV. This CDR3 is built from 13 residues. The J segment lost 6 bases and the V segment lost 3 bases, leaving 5 bases of the junction unmatched. The CDR3 bases are TGTGCCAGCAGCTTTCACAGGGGTCTCGAGCAGTACTTC. Protein sequence: CASSFHRGLEQYF.